This T cell receptor (beta chain) was captured by sequencing in a study of blood T cell repertoires in COVID-19. The overall study: From T cells, B-cell-depleted T cells, or PBMCs came the material, which was cDNA or gDNA.

Source study methods: Amplification of reference gene primers provided the estimated nucleated cell counts. The protocol was immunoSEQ multiplex PCR, while the TCRdb copy is restricted to in-frame clones and leaves out a portion. V and J calls and clone size are copied from that table; D and trimming were computed from the DNA. The table lists over 100,000 clones, 85% of them singletons. The CDR3 has 15 amino acids. Trimming removed 5 bases at V and 6 bases at J, with 16 bases between. Germline-derived CDR1 and CDR2 are MNHEY and SVGEGT. The genes are TRBV6-2 or TRBV6-3 and TRBJ1-4; D is undetermined. The specimen sequenced was peripheral blood. The receptor's source is a man of 80 years or more with acute or convalescent COVID-19. This chain's CDR3 is CASSPHSLGDEKLFF. CDR3 nucleotide sequence: TGTGCCAGCAGTCCCCACTCATTGGGAGATGAAAAACTGTTTTTT.